This entry describes one TCR beta chain. Sequenced by immunoSEQ multiplex PCR; TCRdb stores in-frame clones only, minus some. The sample includes approximately 60,000 clones, approximately 93% seen only once; the top ten take approximately 5.5%. The data were taken from a study of cytomegalovirus exposure and HLA in healthy donors. The trim removed 2 bases at V and 2 bases at J, leaving 24 bases unmatched. Germline V gene data show CDR1 as SGHVS and CDR2 as FNYEAQ. The CDR3 loop spans 21 amino acids. The clonotype originates from a woman under 30 in good health and CMV-seronegative. V usage is TRBV7-6 and J usage is TRBJ2-7, with 7 bases identical to TRBD1. Sequenced material: PBMCs. In nucleotides, the CDR3 is TGTGCCAGCAGCTTATCGTCTCGGTTTGCACCACGGACAGGAATACCCTACGAGCAGTACTTC. It codes for CASSLSSRFAPRTGIPYEQYF.